The T cell receptor (beta chain) described here comes from a study of blood T cell repertoires in COVID-19. The V end lost 5 bases, the J end lost 1 base, and 6 bases lay between the germline ends. The germline V gene has CDR1 MDHEN and CDR2 SYDVKM. There are 12 residues in the CDR3. Allocation to cohorts depended on clinical history reported by the participants. Two negative PCRs, clearance, or symptom resolution had been documented for recovered Cohort 3 donors. In the original processing: Estimation of nucleated cell counts relied on the amplification of reference gene primers. Repertoires were generated with immunoSEQ multiplex PCR, while TCRdb's copy carries only in-frame clones and drops some. V, J and clone size were drawn from that table, and D and trimming were deduced from the DNA. The sample includes a few hundred thousand clones, about 87% of them seen just once.

The rearrangement joins TRBV28 to TRBJ2-7; weak D call: TRBD2 (5 bases). Sequenced input: PBMCs or T cells enriched from blood (not recorded which). The receptor's source is a woman in her forties or fifties who had recovered from COVID-19. DNA for the CDR3: TGTGCCAGCAGTCCGGGATCCTACGAGCAGTACTTC. Translated: CASSPGSYEQYF.